This TCR beta chain was recorded in a study of CXCR3-negative and CXCR3-positive naive CD8 T cells. Regarding the study as a whole: Compared with CXCR3-negative naive cells, CXCR3-positive naive cells showed more hydrophobic TRB CDR3s. TRBV-TRBJ usage matched between naive CXCR3-negative and CXCR3-positive cells but not between memory cells. Naive subsets showed comparable surface CD5, and TCR interaction strength was also inferred from TRB CDR3 physicochemistry.

Germline V gives CDR1 SGHTA, CDR2 FQGNSA. The CDR3 loop spans 12 amino acids. A word on this clonotype: As yet, its antigen is unknown.

UMI-labeled 5' RACE yielded the TRB cDNA libraries. TCRdb reprocessed the 5' RACE reads; each CDR3 protein has one entry and no DNA is given. Its table lists 50,000 to 60,000 distinct CDR3 sequences. The chain employs TRBV7-2 and TRBJ2-2. The TCR sequence derives from a human donor in good health. Some clones in this sample may be carry-over from other donors' samples. Sequencing was carried out using naive CXCR3+ CD8+ T cells from blood. Subset specified: CD45RO-CCR7+CD27+CD95- naive CD8+ T cells expressing CXCR3 (TNR3+). This CDR3 reads CASSLETGELFF. Supplemented by reference TRBV7-2 and TRBJ2-2, the full variable domain reads GAGVSQSPSNKVTEKGKDVELRCDPISGHTALYWYRQSLGQGLEFLIYFQGNSAPDKSGLPSDRFSAERTGGSVSTLTIQRTQQEDSAVYLCASSLETGELFFGEGSRLTVL.